Listed here are 18 T cell receptor beta chains from one sample, sequenced in a study of response to subunit inactivated influenza vaccine. TCRdb redid the calling of the RT-PCR reads with MiXCR, one entry per CDR3 protein. Counted here are 650,000 to 800,000 distinct CDR3 sequences, approximately 17% occurring once; the ten biggest clones make up about 11%. This material consisted of PBMCs from blood, taken 5 days after vaccination. These receptors originate from a middle-aged man who received an inactivated influenza vaccine.

The chain uses TRBV20-1 and TRBJ1-2; D is undetermined. The CDR3 runs 13 residues. V was pared by 1 base and J by 4 bases, with 10 bases between. Germline CDR1 DFQATT, CDR2 SNEGSKA (reference sequence). The CDR3 protein is CSARGDIPYGYTF. CDR3 nucleotides: TGCAGTGCTAGAGGAGACATTCCCTATGGCTACACCTTC.

V usage is TRBV4-3 and J usage is TRBJ2-7; 12 bases are a match to TRBD2. Germline lookup yields CDR1 LGHNA and CDR2 YSLEER. The V segment lost 5 bases and the J segment 12 bases; nucleotides outside the gene matches: 11. The CDR3 is 14 amino acids. CDR3 protein: CASSEWTSGVQRYF. The CDR3 DNA sequence: TGCGCCAGCAGCGAATGGACTAGCGGGGTTCAGCGGTACTTC.

This chain joins TRBV27 and TRBJ2-4; possible D gene TRBD2, 7 bases. The germline V gene encodes CDR1 MNHEY and CDR2 SMNVEV (reference sequence). Trimming left V 5 bases short and J 5 bases short, with 16 bases between. CDR3 length equals 15 residues. The CDR3 loop is CASSPLIGGENIQYF. In DNA form, the CDR3 reads TGTGCCAGCAGTCCGCTTATAGGGGGGGAAAACATTCAGTACTTC.

This clonotype came up a few times. This rearrangement joins TRBV20-1 to TRBJ2-5, with TRBD2 identical over 9 bases. Germline trimming cut 0 bases from V and 7 bases from J; bases unmatched to any gene: 6. The CDR3 length is 14 residues. CDR1 and CDR2 (germline): DFQATT, SNEGSKA (reference sequence). CDR3 amino acids: CSAREREGSWTQYF. The CDR3 bases are TGCAGTGCTAGAGAGCGGGAGGGGAGTTGGACCCAGTACTTC.

The chain employs TRBV25-1 and TRBJ2-5; tentative D call: TRBD2 (7 bases). V was cut by 2 bases and J by 3 bases, with 10 bases left in between. The CDR3 has 14 amino acids. Germline V gives CDR1 MGHDK, CDR2 SYGVNS. This chain's CDR3 is CASSEGGAKETQYF. CDR3 nucleotides: TGTGCCAGCAGTGAAGGGGGGGCGAAAGAGACCCAGTACTTC.

The genes are TRBV5-5 and TRBJ1-1; 7 bases are shared with TRBD1. Unmatched junction bases numbered 12, after V lost 0 bases and J lost 4 bases. The germline V gene has CDR1 SGHKS and CDR2 YYEKEE (reference sequence). The length of the CDR3 is 17 residues. Written as DNA, the CDR3 is TGTGCCAGCAGCTTGGCACAGGGGCGATTTTCGAGCACTGAAGCTTTCTTT. It is translated as CASSLAQGRFSSTEAFF.

This clonotype showed up just a few times. The V call is TRBV7-2, the J call TRBJ1-2; 8 bases map to TRBD1. Germline assignment: CDR1 SGHTA and CDR2 FQGNSA. The CDR3 length is 15 residues. After removal of 0 bases from V and 5 bases from J, the junction contained 5 bases not matched to a gene. CDR3 loop: CASSLADRGRYGYTF. Written as DNA, the CDR3 is TGTGCCAGCAGCTTAGCCGACAGGGGCCGTTATGGCTACACCTTC.

The chain has TRBV5-1 and TRBJ2-2; the D gene could be TRBD1 or TRBD2 (6 bases each). Between the trimmed V and J ends, which lost 4 bases and 3 bases, there was a span of 16 bases. Looked up from germline, CDR1 is SGHRS and CDR2 is YFSETQ. This CDR3 is 16 amino acids long. CDR3 protein: CASSPRGSGYTGELFF. CDR3 bases: TGCGCCAGCAGCCCCAGGGGTAGCGGTTACACCGGGGAGCTGTTTTTT.

The V gene is TRBV6-2 or TRBV6-3, the J gene TRBJ2-1; 8 nucleotides align to TRBD1. V dropped 6 bases and J dropped 3; count of bases not matched to a gene: 7. Germline CDR1 and CDR2: MNHEY and SVGEGT. The CDR3 covers 15 residues. The CDR3 DNA follows: TGTGCCAGCAGGCCCGGACAGGGAAACTACAATGAGCAGTTCTTC. Its translation: CASRPGQGNYNEQFF.

For this clonotype: The junction and the germline gene differ at one end; a read error may be behind it. The chain combines TRBV5-5 with TRBJ2-3; unclear D gene. The CDR3 runs 15 residues. The germline CDR1 and CDR2 sequences are SGHKS and YYEKEE (reference sequence). CDR3 amino acids: CASSPSGFRADTQYF. The CDR3 nucleotides read TGTGCCAGCAGCCCCTCAGGCTTTCGGGCAGATACACAGTATTTT.

The chain links TRBV5-5 to TRBJ1-6; possibly TRBD1 for D (5 bases). The CDR3 sequence is 14 residues long. CDR1 is SGHKS and CDR2 is YYEKEE in the germline V gene (reference sequence). V was clipped by 0 bases and J by 10 bases, with 11 bases between them. The CDR3 here is CASSLEGDESPLHF. The CDR3 DNA reads as TGTGCCAGCAGCTTGGAAGGGGATGAGTCACCCCTCCACTTT.

This sequence joins TRBV3-1 and TRBJ1-5; D is unclear. This CDR3 has 18 residues. Trimming left V 1 base short and J 2 bases short, with 18 bases between. The germline V gene has CDR1 LGHDT and CDR2 YNNKEL (reference sequence). The CDR3 protein is CASSQVPSGVGGNQPQHF. CDR3 bases: TGTGCCAGCAGCCAAGTCCCTAGCGGAGTAGGCGGCAATCAGCCCCAGCATTTT.

This clonotype was seen ten or more times. The chain is built from TRBV5-6 and TRBJ2-1; D not certain. Trimming took 0 bases from V and 6 from J, leaving 7 bases between them. Germline CDR1 SGHDT, CDR2 YYEEEE. The CDR3 covers 13 residues. This CDR3 is CASSLESSNEQFF. DNA of the CDR3: TGTGCCAGCAGCTTGGAGTCGAGCAATGAGCAGTTCTTC.

The genes are TRBV25-1 and TRBJ2-3, with D possibly matching TRBD2 (5 bases). This CDR3 comprises 11 residues. Germline V gene sequence: CDR1 MGHDK, CDR2 SYGVNS. V was clipped by 6 bases and J by 6 bases, with 7 bases between them. In DNA form, the CDR3 reads TGTGCCAGCAGACAGCGGGATACGCAGTATTTT. It codes for CASRQRDTQYF. The full variable domain, rest sourced from reference TRBV25-1 and TRBJ2-3, is EADIYQTPRYLVIGTGKKITLECSQTMGHDKMYWYQQDPGMELHLIHYSYGVNSTEKGDLSSESTVSRIRTEHFPLTLESARPSHTSQYLCASRQRDTQYFGPGTRLTVL.

This clonotype was seen only a few times. The chain joins TRBV7-9 to TRBJ1-1, with D perhaps matching TRBD1 (6 bases). The CDR3 covers 14 residues. Trimming took 5 bases from V and 4 from J, leaving 14 bases between them. The germline V gene encodes CDR1 SEHNR and CDR2 FQNEAQ (reference sequence). This chain's CDR3 is CASSNRESVTEAFF. The CDR3 nucleotides are TGTGCCAGCAGCAACAGGGAGAGCGTCACTGAAGCTTTCTTT. Complete variable domain (other parts from reference TRBV7-9 and TRBJ1-1): DTGVSQNPRHKITKRGQNVTFRCDPISEHNRLYWYRQTLGQGPEFLTYFQNEAQLEKSRLLSDRFSAERPKGSFSTLEIQRTEQGDSAMYLCASSNRESVTEAFFGQGTRLTVV.

The chain has TRBV29-1 and TRBJ2-7; 10 bases agree with TRBD1. CDR3 length: 14 residues. Per germline, CDR1 SQVTM and CDR2 ANQGSEA. With 6 bases clipped from V and 3 bases from J, the junction kept 8 bases outside the gene matches. The CDR3 nucleotides are TGCAGCGTGACAGGGGGCCTGATCGGCTACGAGCAGTACTTC. This translates into CSVTGGLIGYEQYF.

V is TRBV20-1 and J is TRBJ2-5; 7 bases are shared with TRBD1. The ends lost 7 bases at V and 4 bases at J; junction bases unmatched: 9. Germline V CDR1 and CDR2: DFQATT, SNEGSKA (reference sequence). The CDR3 loop spans 13 amino acids. CDR3 sequence (DNA): TGCAGTGTTACGACAGGGCGGATAGAGACCCAGTACTTC. It is translated as CSVTTGRIETQYF.

V gene TRBV12-5 combines with J gene TRBJ2-1, with TRBD2 identical over 14 bases. CDR3 length equals 20 residues. Germline trimming cut 7 bases from V and 0 bases from J; bases unmatched to any gene: 14. Germline lookup yields CDR1 LGHNT and CDR2 FRNRAP. The CDR3 DNA follows: TGTGCTAGTGCTCAATCCGGGACTAGCGGGAGAACGTACTCCTACAATGAGCAGTTCTTC. The encoded protein is CASAQSGTSGRTYSYNEQFF.